This is a list of T cell receptor beta chains from one sample in a study of T cells in localized non-small cell lung cancer. TCRdb keeps only in-frame clones here, not all; method: immunoSEQ multiplex PCR. The sample lists about 3,000 clones; just under 25% were seen once. The starting material was lung tumor tissue, obtained before any cancer treatment. These receptors were taken from a man aged 40-75 years with stage III lung adenocarcinoma. The CDR3 runs from the conserved cysteine through the conserved F or W. Fields, in order: J gene, V gene, CDR3 protein.

>TRBJ2-3|TRBV29-1
CSVAGRGENTQYF
>TRBJ2-5|TRBV11-3
CASSLGGVRETQYF
>TRBJ2-3|TRBV6-8
CASRPGDLGDTQYF
>TRBJ2-1|TRBV28
CASSPTGTAYNEQFF
>TRBJ1-5|TRBV6-4
CASSDGVRQAF
>TRBJ2-7|TRBV18
CASSPLSADEQYF
>TRBJ1-1|TRBV15
CATSKPGLEGTEAFF
>TRBJ1-2|TRBV29-1
CSVAQSNYGYTF
>TRBJ1-1|TRBV7-2
CASSLMTGTEAFF
>TRBJ2-3|TRBV6-1
CASSEGASGGPDTQYF
>TRBJ2-6|TRBV11-3
CASTLPGHRGGSGANVLTF
>TRBJ2-1|TRBV11-3
CASSPRRTSGGSEQFF
>TRBJ2-7|TRBV6-7
CASSYGFGGEYEQYF
>TRBJ2-7|TRBV19
CASSAPDPQPRGQYF
>TRBJ1-4|TRBV19
CASSIGLPDEKLFF
>TRBJ2-6|TRBV4-1
CASSHGTGTGANVLTF
>TRBJ1-2|TRBV5-1
CASSMTGGLNYGYTF
>TRBJ2-5|TRBV7-2
CASSRLLADQETQYF
>TRBJ2-7|TRBV6-8
CASSYPMFMGYEQYF
>TRBJ2-5|TRBV29-1
CSVQKGQGVVGTQYF
>TRBJ1-5|TRBV6-8
CATGDTYQPQHF
>TRBJ1-2|TRBV11-3
CASSLGAASNYGYTF
>TRBJ1-2|TRBV6-8
CASTAGDLGYTF
>TRBJ2-5|TRBV6-8
CASSSERGAHLYQETQYF
>TRBJ2-1|TRBV7-6
CASSLTLLAGGLNEQFF
>TRBJ2-1|TRBV11-3
CASSLGTGFNEQFF
>TRBJ2-7|TRBV19
CASTPSRDRHEQYF
>TRBJ1-6|TRBV29-1
CSVKQGSDNSPLHF
>TRBJ2-5|TRBV11-3
CASSTSGGLQETQYF
>TRBJ2-3|TRBV11-3
CASTRSGQTDTQYF
>TRBJ1-3|TRBV29-1
CSVRVSGNTIYF
>TRBJ2-6|TRBV28
CASSSGQGNSGANVLTF
>TRBJ2-6|TRBV19
CASSAGSASGANVLTF
>TRBJ1-2|TRBV11-3
CASSPRGQNYGYTF
>TRBJ1-1|TRBV5-1
CASSLSTGAPTEAFF
>TRBJ2-2|TRBV5-1
CASSLDEGSIGELFF
>TRBJ1-6|TRBV28
CASSFRGQVNSPLHF
>TRBJ1-2|TRBV11-3
CASSLAGPGYGYTF
>TRBJ2-7|TRBV19
CASSTTGGYEQYF
>TRBJ1-6|TRBV19
CASRFKGDNSPLHF
>TRBJ1-2|TRBV28
CASRGSDIDYGYTF
>TRBJ1-4|TRBV11-3
CASSLDGPPREKLFF
>TRBJ1-1|TRBV19
CASRDGQFALNTEAFF
>TRBJ2-7|TRBV7-6
CASSGIRGRVEQYF
>TRBJ2-1|TRBV6-4
CASTAGSRQFF
>TRBJ2-2|TRBV29-1
CSVEVGRNTGELFF
>TRBJ2-3|TRBV11-3
CASSSGTGIGTQYF
>TRBJ1-2|TRBV6-8
CASRTGWASVGYTF
>TRBJ1-2|TRBV19
CASSILIANAHNYGYTF
>TRBJ2-5|TRBV11-3
CASSLGDRDVETQYF